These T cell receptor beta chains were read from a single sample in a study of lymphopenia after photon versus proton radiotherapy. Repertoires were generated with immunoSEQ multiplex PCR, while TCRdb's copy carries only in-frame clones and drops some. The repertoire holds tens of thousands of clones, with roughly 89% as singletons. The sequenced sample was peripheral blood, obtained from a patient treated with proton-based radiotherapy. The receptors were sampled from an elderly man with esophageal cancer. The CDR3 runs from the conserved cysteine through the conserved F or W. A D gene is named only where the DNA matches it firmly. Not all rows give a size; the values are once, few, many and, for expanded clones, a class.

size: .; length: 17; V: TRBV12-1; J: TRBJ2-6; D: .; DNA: TGTGCCAGCAGCCTGGATATAGGACAAAGTCGGGCCAACGTCCTGACTTTC; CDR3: CASSLDIGQSRANVLTF
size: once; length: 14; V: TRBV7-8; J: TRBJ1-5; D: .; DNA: TGTGCCAGCAGCTTAGTCCAGGGTTGGGAGCCCCAGCATTTT; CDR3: CASSLVQGWEPQHF
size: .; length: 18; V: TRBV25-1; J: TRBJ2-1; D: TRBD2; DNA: TGTGCCAGCAGTGAATATGGGACTAGCGGGAATTCCTACAATGAGCAGTTCTTC; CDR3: CASSEYGTSGNSYNEQFF
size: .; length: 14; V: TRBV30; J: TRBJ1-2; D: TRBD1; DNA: TGTGCCTGGAAGGGACAGGGGCATAACTATGGCTACACCTTC; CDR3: CAWKGQGHNYGYTF
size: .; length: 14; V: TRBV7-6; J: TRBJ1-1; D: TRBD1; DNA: TGTGCCAGCAGCACCGGGACAGGTTATGCTGAAGCTTTCTTT; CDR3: CASSTGTGYAEAFF
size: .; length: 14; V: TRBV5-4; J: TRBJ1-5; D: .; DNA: TGTGCCAGCAGCCCGTCGCGGAGGGGGCAGCCCCAGCATTTT; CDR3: CASSPSRRGQPQHF
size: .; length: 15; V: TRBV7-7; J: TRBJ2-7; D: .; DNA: TGTGCCAGCAGCCGGGGACTCTACCTTACCTACGAGCAGTACTTC; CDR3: CASSRGLYLTYEQYF
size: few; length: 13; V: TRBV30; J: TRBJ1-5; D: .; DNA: TGTGCCTGGAGTGGGGCAGATGATCAGCCCCAGCATTTT; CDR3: CAWSGADDQPQHF
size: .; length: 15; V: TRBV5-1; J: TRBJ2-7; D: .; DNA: TGCGCCAGCAGCTTGGGTGCAGGGGTATTCAACGAGCAGTACTTC; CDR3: CASSLGAGVFNEQYF
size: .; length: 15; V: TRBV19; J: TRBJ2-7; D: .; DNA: TGTGCCAGTAGTATGATGACGGGCCGGGGCTACGAGCAGTACTTC; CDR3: CASSMMTGRGYEQYF
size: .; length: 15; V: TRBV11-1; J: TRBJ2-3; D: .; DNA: TGTGCCAGCAGCCGAAGGGGGGGGTACACAGATACGCAGTATTTT; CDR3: CASSRRGGYTDTQYF
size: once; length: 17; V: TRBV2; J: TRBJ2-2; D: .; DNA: TGTGCCAGCAGTGAAGCCAAGGGGGGCGCCATTATCGGGGAGCTGTTTTTT; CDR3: CASSEAKGGAIIGELFF
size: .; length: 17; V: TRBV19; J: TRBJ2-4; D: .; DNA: TGTGCCAGTAGCCCCGGCTGGGGGAGGCGAGCCAAAAACATTCAGTACTTC; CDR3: CASSPGWGRRAKNIQYF
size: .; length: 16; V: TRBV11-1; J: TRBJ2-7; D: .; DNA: TGTGCCAGCAGCTTCGGATCAGCCTCATTCTCCTACGAGCAGTACTTC; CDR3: CASSFGSASFSYEQYF
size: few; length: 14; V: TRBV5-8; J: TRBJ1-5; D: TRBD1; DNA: TGTGCCAGCAGCAACCGGGACAGCTATCAGCCCCAGCATTTT; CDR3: CASSNRDSYQPQHF
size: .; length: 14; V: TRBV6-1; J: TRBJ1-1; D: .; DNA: TGTGCCAGCAGTGAAACAGGGCCCAACACTGAAGCTTTCTTT; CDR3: CASSETGPNTEAFF
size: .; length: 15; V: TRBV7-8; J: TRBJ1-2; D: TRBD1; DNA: TGTGCCAGCAGCCACAATACAGGGGCGCTAGGTGGCTACACCTTC; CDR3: CASSHNTGALGGYTF
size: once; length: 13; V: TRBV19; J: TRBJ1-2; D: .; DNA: TGTGCCAGTAGTATGGGGGTCAGGGGCGGCTACACCTTC; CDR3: CASSMGVRGGYTF
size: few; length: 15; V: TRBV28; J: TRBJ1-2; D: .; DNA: TGTGCCAGCAGTTTAAGGAGTGAAGGGAACTATGGCTACACCTTC; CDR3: CASSLRSEGNYGYTF
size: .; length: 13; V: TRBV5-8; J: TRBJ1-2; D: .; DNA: TGTGCCAGCAGCTTGTTAAATAACTATGGCTACACCTTC; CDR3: CASSLLNNYGYTF
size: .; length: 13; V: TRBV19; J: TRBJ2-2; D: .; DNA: TGTGCCAGTAGTTTAATGAACACCGGGGAGCTGTTTTTT; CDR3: CASSLMNTGELFF
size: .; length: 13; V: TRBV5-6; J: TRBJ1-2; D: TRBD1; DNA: TGTGCCAGCAGCAGGGGACAGGGAATGTCCTACACCTTC; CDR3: CASSRGQGMSYTF
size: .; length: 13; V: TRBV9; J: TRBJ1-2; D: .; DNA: TGTGCCAGCAGCGTCGGGGGGTACTATGGCTACACCTTC; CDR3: CASSVGGYYGYTF
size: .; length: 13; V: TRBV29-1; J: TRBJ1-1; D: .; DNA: TGCAGCGTTGAGGGGGGGGCCGGCACTGAAGCTTTCTTT; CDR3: CSVEGGAGTEAFF
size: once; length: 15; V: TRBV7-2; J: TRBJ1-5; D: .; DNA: TGTGCCAGCAGCTTAGACAGGGTAGGGAATCAGCCCCAGCATTTT; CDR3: CASSLDRVGNQPQHF
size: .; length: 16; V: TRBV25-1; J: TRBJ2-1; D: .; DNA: TGTGCCAGCAGTGACCCCAGCGGGTCTTCCTACAATGAGCAGTTCTTC; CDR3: CASSDPSGSSYNEQFF
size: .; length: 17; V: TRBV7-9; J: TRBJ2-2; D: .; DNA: TGTGCCAGCAGCACCCACCCCGTGGGCCAACCACCCGGGGAGCTGTTTTTT; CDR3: CASSTHPVGQPPGELFF
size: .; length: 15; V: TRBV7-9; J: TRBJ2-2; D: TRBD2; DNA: TGTGCCAGCAGAAGAGGGACCGCGGGGGCCGGGGAGCTGTTTTTT; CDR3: CASRRGTAGAGELFF
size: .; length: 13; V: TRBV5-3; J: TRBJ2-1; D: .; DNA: TGTGCCAGAAGCTTGTGTGCGTGGGATGAGCAGTTCTTC; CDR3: CARSLCAWDEQFF
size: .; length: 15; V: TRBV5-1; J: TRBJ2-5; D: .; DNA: TGCGCCAGCAGCGGCGACAAGACCTCCGCCGAGACCCAGTACTTC; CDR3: CASSGDKTSAETQYF
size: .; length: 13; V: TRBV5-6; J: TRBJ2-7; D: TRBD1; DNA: TGTGCCAGCAGCTCGACAGGGCGCTACGAGCAGTACTTC; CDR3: CASSSTGRYEQYF
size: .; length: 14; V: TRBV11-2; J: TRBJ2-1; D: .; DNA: TGTGCCAGCAGCTTAGCGGGCCGATACAATGAGCAGTTCTTC; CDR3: CASSLAGRYNEQFF
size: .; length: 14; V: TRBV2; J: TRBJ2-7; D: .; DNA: TGTGCCAGCAGTGATGGCAGGTTCTCCTACGAGCAGTACTTC; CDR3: CASSDGRFSYEQYF
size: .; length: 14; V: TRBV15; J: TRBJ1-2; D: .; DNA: TGTGCCACCAGGGGCACTCTTAGAGGCTATGGCTACACCTTC; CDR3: CATRGTLRGYGYTF
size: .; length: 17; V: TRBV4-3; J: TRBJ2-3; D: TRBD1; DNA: TGCGCCAGCAGCCAAACCTTACAGGGGAGTGGTACAGATACGCAGTATTTT; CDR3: CASSQTLQGSGTDTQYF
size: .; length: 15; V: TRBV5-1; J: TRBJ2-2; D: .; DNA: TGCGCCAGCAGCTTGTCCCAGACGAACACCGGGGAGCTGTTTTTT; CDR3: CASSLSQTNTGELFF
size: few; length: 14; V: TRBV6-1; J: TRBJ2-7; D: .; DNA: TGTGCCAGCAGTGTGAGGGGAAGCTCCTACGAGCAGTACTTC; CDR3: CASSVRGSSYEQYF
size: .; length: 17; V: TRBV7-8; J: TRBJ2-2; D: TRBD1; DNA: TGTGCCAGCAGCTATAGAACAGGGGGCGCAGGAACCGGGGAGCTGTTTTTT; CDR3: CASSYRTGGAGTGELFF
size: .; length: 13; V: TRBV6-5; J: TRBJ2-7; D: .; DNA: TGTGCCAGCAGTTACGCAGGTCCCTACGAGCAGTACTTC; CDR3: CASSYAGPYEQYF
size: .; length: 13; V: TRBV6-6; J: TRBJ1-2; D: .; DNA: TGTGCCAGCAGTTACGGACAGAACTATGGCTACACCTTC; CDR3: CASSYGQNYGYTF
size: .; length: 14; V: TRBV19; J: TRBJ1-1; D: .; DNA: TGTGCCAGCCGGGACCCAGAGGGTAGTACTGAAGCTTTCTTT; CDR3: CASRDPEGSTEAFF
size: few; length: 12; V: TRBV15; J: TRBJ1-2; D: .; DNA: TGTGCCACGGCTGATAGGGGCTATGGCTACACCTTC; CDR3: CATADRGYGYTF
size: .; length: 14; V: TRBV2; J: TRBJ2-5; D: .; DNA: TGTGCCAGCGTTGCGGGACAATCAGGCGAGACCCAGTACTTC; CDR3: CASVAGQSGETQYF
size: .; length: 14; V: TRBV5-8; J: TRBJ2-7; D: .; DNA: TGTGCCAGCATCCGCGGGACATCAAACTACGAGCAGTACTTC; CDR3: CASIRGTSNYEQYF
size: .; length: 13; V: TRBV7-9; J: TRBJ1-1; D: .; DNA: TGTGCCAGCAGCTTAACTGTGAACACTGAAGCTTTCTTT; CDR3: CASSLTVNTEAFF
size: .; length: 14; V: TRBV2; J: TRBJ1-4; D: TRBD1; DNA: TGTGCCAGCAGGAGACAGGGGACCTATGAAAAACTGTTTTTT; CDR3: CASRRQGTYEKLFF
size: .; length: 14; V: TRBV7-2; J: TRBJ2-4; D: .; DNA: TGTGCCAGCAGCCCCAGCAATGCGGGAAACATTCAGTACTTC; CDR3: CASSPSNAGNIQYF
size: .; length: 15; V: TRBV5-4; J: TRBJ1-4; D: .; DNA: TGTGCCAGCAGCTCCATGCCAGTAGCTAATGAAAAACTGTTTTTT; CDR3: CASSSMPVANEKLFF
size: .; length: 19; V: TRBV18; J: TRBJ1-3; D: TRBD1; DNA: TGTGCCAGCTCTCGAACCGGGACAGGGGTCACATTCTCTGGAAACACCATATATTTT; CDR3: CASSRTGTGVTFSGNTIYF
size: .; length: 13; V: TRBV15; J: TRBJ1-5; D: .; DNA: TGTGCCACCAGCAGAGACAGAAATCAGCCCCAGCATTTT; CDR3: CATSRDRNQPQHF
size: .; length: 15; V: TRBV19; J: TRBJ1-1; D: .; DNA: TGTGCCAGTAGTATTGGACCCACGATCTACACTGAAGCTTTCTTT; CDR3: CASSIGPTIYTEAFF
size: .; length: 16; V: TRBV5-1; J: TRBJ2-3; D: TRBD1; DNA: TGCGCCAGCAGCTACCTGACCGGGACAGACACAGATACGCAGTATTTT; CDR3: CASSYLTGTDTDTQYF
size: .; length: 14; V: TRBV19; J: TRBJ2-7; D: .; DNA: TGTGCCAGTAGTCAAGGGGGGGGCTCCTACGAGCAGTACTTC; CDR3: CASSQGGGSYEQYF
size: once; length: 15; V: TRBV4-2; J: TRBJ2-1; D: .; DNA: TGTGCCAGCAGCCAAGGGTCTGGGCCGAACAATGAGCAGTTCTTC; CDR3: CASSQGSGPNNEQFF